This entry lists 21 T cell receptor beta chains sequenced from one sample in a study of T cells in Graves' hyperthyroidism and ophthalmopathy. Authors of the study amplified TCR beta CDR3 regions from RNA transcripts. First-round RT-PCR of the TCR CDR3 relied on the HTBI primer set. TCRdb redid the calling of the multiplex PCR reads with MiXCR, one entry per CDR3 protein. Here the sample spans under 650,000 distinct CDR3 sequences, around 15% being singletons. Source material: blood. These receptors all stem from a woman in her twenties or thirties with Graves' hyperthyroidism.

This clonotype was detected only a few times. The chain has TRBV12-5 and TRBJ2-4; D gene unclear. The V and J ends lost 1 base and 9 bases respectively, with 4 bases between them. Looked up from germline, CDR1 is LGHNT and CDR2 is FRNRAP. This CDR3 is built from 11 residues. The CDR3 is CASGLGFIQYF. CDR3 nucleotide sequence: TGTGCTAGTGGTTTGGGGTTCATTCAGTACTTC.

The sample holds a few counts of this clonotype. This chain links TRBV6-1 with TRBJ1-1; D is uncertain. Between the trimmed V and J ends, which lost 5 bases and 7 bases, there was a span of 11 bases. Germline V gene data show CDR1 as MNHNS and CDR2 as SASEGT. The length of the CDR3 is 12 residues. The CDR3 here is CASSYSGFEAFF. CDR3 DNA: TGTGCCAGCAGTTATTCAGGATTTGAAGCTTTCTTT.

The table lists this clonotype with many counts. The CDR3 nucleotides are TGCAGCGTTGAAGATCGGGACCCTCCCGGTCAGCCCCAGCATTTT. Residues: CSVEDRDPPGQPQHF. V gene TRBV29-1 combines with J gene TRBJ1-5; D possibly corresponds to TRBD1 (5 bases). V shed 0 bases and J shed 6 bases, with 15 bases lying between them. CDR1 SQVTM and CDR2 ANQGSEA come from the germline V gene. The CDR3 has 15 amino acids.

This clonotype was counted at least ten times. The chain joins TRBV28 to TRBJ2-3, with TRBD2 as a possible D gene (6 bases). Germline V gives CDR1 MDHEN, CDR2 SYDVKM. The length of the CDR3 is 14 residues. The V gene lost 1 base and the J gene lost 12 bases, with 17 bases spanning the gap. CDR3 in DNA: TGTGCCAGCAGTTTATTGGGCGGGGTTCCCTCCCAGTATTTT. It yields the protein CASSLLGGVPSQYF.

Turning to this clonotype: This is likely a read error, given that the CDR3 carries no conserved phenylalanine or tryptophan at its end. The chain couples TRBV20-1 to TRBJ1-2; no clear D gene. The CDR3 is made up of 12 amino acids. CDR1 DFQATT and CDR2 SNEGSKA come from the germline V gene (reference sequence). V was cut by 3 bases and J by 8 bases, with 13 bases left in between. The CDR3: CSARGGRKGYTL. The DNA for the CDR3 is TGCAGTGCTAGGGGAGGGAGGAAGGGCTACACCCTC.

This clonotype has at least ten counts. This rearrangement joins TRBV6-1 to TRBJ1-1; D is unclear. V was shortened by 2 bases and J by 2 bases, with 12 bases between the two germline ends. Germline CDR1 is MNHNS and CDR2 is SASEGT. CDR3 length: 15 amino acids. CDR3 loop: CASSEYNSPNTEAFF. As DNA, the CDR3 is TGTGCCAGCAGTGAATATAACAGTCCCAACACTGAAGCTTTCTTT.

J is TRBJ2-1 and V is TRBV11-2, with D unresolved. The CDR3 covers 16 residues. Trimming removed 6 bases from V and 3 bases from J, with 18 bases in between. CDR1 SGHAT and CDR2 FQNNGV come from the germline V gene. The CDR3 nucleotides are TGTGCCAGCAGTCATCGATCGGCGGTTAGCTACAATGAGCAGTTCTTC. Amino acids: CASSHRSAVSYNEQFF. The complete variable domain, with remaining parts taken from reference TRBV11-2 and TRBJ2-1, reads EAGVAQSPRYKIIEKRQSVAFWCNPISGHATLYWYQQILGQGPKLLIQFQNNGVVDDSQLPKDRFSAERLKGVDSTLKIQPAKLEDSAVYLCASSHRSAVSYNEQFFGPGTRLTVL.

The V gene is TRBV28, the J gene TRBJ2-7, with D maybe TRBD1 (6 bases). The CDR3 sequence is 17 residues long. Germline V gene lookup returns CDR1 MDHEN and CDR2 SYDVKM. The V end lost 4 bases, the J end lost 0 bases, and 19 bases lay between the germline ends. The CDR3 here is CASSSGGQSFYSYEQYF. CDR3 DNA sequence: TGTGCCAGCAGTTCCGGAGGACAGTCCTTCTACTCCTACGAGCAGTACTTC.

This clonotype was picked up a small number of times. This sequence joins TRBV9 and TRBJ2-1; unclear D gene. V lost 0 bases and J 5 bases, leaving 9 bases between the germline ends. The CDR3 has 14 residues. The germline gives CDR1 SGDLS, CDR2 YYNGEE. CDR3: CASSVASRHNEQFF. In DNA, the CDR3 is TGTGCCAGCAGCGTAGCGTCCCGGCACAATGAGCAGTTCTTC.

Only a few counts were recorded for this clonotype. J is TRBJ2-7 and V is TRBV28; D is tentatively TRBD1 or TRBD2 (6 bases each). Trimming stripped 7 bases from V and 1 base from J, with 20 bases between. Germline assignment: CDR1 MDHEN and CDR2 SYDVKM. This CDR3 has 16 amino acids. The CDR3 coding sequence is TGTGCCAGCACCCCGGAGGGGCAGGGGCAATCCTACGAGCAGTACTTC. Encoded protein: CASTPEGQGQSYEQYF.

The V and J genes are TRBV19 and TRBJ2-7; the match to TRBD1 covers 7 bases. The V segment lost 5 bases and the J segment 2 bases; nucleotides outside the gene matches: 3. Germline V gives CDR1 LNHDA, CDR2 SQIVND (reference sequence). The CDR3 spans 13 residues. CDR3 region: CASSYRGPYEQYF. CDR3 DNA: TGTGCCAGTAGTTACAGGGGTCCCTACGAGCAGTACTTC.

The sample holds many counts of this clonotype. The chain joins TRBV3-1 to TRBJ2-1, with D hard to call. This CDR3 has 12 residues. Trimming stripped 4 bases from V and 8 bases from J, with 9 bases between. Per the germline V gene, CDR1 is LGHDT and CDR2 is YNNKEL (reference sequence). In nucleotides, the CDR3 is TGTGCCAGCAGCCTAAGCCCCCATGAGCAGTTCTTC. Translation: CASSLSPHEQFF.

This chain uses TRBV19 with TRBJ2-7, with 7 bases matching TRBD1. Germline V gene sequence: CDR1 LNHDA, CDR2 SQIVND (reference sequence). With V trimmed by 5 bases and J by 5 bases, 15 bases remained unmatched. The CDR3 consists of 16 residues. CDR3 protein: CASSHGVGTENDEQYF. CDR3 bases: TGTGCCAGTAGTCACGGCGTCGGGACAGAAAATGACGAGCAGTACTTC.

This clonotype was seen more than once but under ten times. The gene calls are TRBV7-3 and TRBJ2-2, with 12 nucleotides matching TRBD2. The CDR3 spans 17 residues. With V trimmed by 5 bases and J by 0 bases, 4 bases remained unmatched. From germline, CDR1 is SGHTA and CDR2 FQGTGA. The CDR3 DNA reads as TGTGCCAGCAGCCCTAGCGGGAGGGCCTCGAACACCGGGGAGCTGTTTTTT. Protein: CASSPSGRASNTGELFF.

At least ten counts were recorded for this clonotype. The V call is TRBV3-1, the J call TRBJ2-2; D gene unclear. CDR3 size: 14 residues. Germline V lookup: CDR1 LGHDT, CDR2 YNNKEL (reference sequence). V lost 1 base to trimming and J lost 8 bases, with 11 bases between them. CDR3 in DNA: TGTGCCAGCAGCCAAGGGGCGTCCGGAGGGGAGCTGTTTTTT. Its translation is CASSQGASGGELFF.

This clonotype was seen only a few times. The chain couples TRBV19 to TRBJ2-1; TRBD2 matches at 9 bases. CDR1 is LNHDA, CDR2 SQIVND, per germline (reference sequence). V lost 3 bases to trimming and J lost 4 bases; unmatched junction nucleotides: 13. CDR3 length: 18 residues. CDR3 DNA: TGTGCCAGTAGTATCCGCCTCGATCTAGCGGGAATATACAATGAGCAGTTCTTC. It encodes CASSIRLDLAGIYNEQFF.

This clonotype was seen repeatedly, ten times or more. This chain joins TRBV28 and TRBJ2-5; perhaps TRBD1 as D (5 bases). Germline CDR1 and CDR2: MDHEN and SYDVKM. This CDR3 is built from 13 residues. V was cut by 8 bases and J by 5 bases, with 15 bases left in between. CDR3 sequence (DNA): TGTGCCAGCTTGAGGCAGGGCTATGAGACCCAGTACTTC. It specifies CASLRQGYETQYF.

Ten or more counts support this clonotype. This chain joins TRBV28 and TRBJ2-1; a possible D gene is TRBD1 (6 bases). V was cut by 6 bases and J by 3 bases, with 15 bases left in between. The germline V gene has CDR1 MDHEN and CDR2 SYDVKM. The CDR3 is 15 amino acids. This chain's CDR3 is CASSSHDRNYNEQFF. Here the CDR3 DNA reads TGTGCCAGCAGCTCCCATGACAGGAACTACAATGAGCAGTTCTTC. Variable domain in full (rest from reference TRBV28 and TRBJ2-1): DVKVTQSSRYLVKRTGEKVFLECVQDMDHENMFWYRQDPGLGLRLIYFSYDVKMKEKGDIPEGYSVSREKKERFSLILESASTNQTSMYLCASSSHDRNYNEQFFGPGTRLTVL.

A few counts support this clonotype. The gene calls are TRBV5-1 and TRBJ2-7; D is ambiguous. Trimming cost V 0 bases and J 4 bases, with 14 bases left between them. The CDR3 is 15 amino acids. Germline CDR1 SGHRS, CDR2 YFSETQ. CDR3 protein: CASSLDPRRPYEQYF. CDR3 bases: TGCGCCAGCAGCTTGGATCCCCGTCGCCCTTACGAGCAGTACTTC.

This clonotype was recorded a few times. The chain recombines TRBV2 with TRBJ2-1, with TRBD2 matching over 7 bases. The length of the CDR3 is 13 residues. The trim removed 8 bases at V and 5 bases at J, leaving 6 bases unmatched. Germline lookup yields CDR1 SNHLY and CDR2 FYNNEI. The CDR3 bases are TGTGCCAGCCGCGGGAGTGTCCACAATGAGCAGTTCTTC. This codes for CASRGSVHNEQFF.

In its sample, this clonotype was seen many times. V gene TRBV19 combines with J gene TRBJ2-1; D remains unclear. CDR3 length: 14 amino acids. V lost 3 bases and J lost 0, with 6 bases in between. Germline CDR1 is LNHDA and CDR2 is SQIVND (reference sequence). CDR3 DNA: TGTGCCAGTAGTATGGGTAGCTCCTACAATGAGCAGTTCTTC. Amino acids: CASSMGSSYNEQFF.